The entry below describes one TCR beta chain. Its matching antigen is unknown. RNA transcripts provided the source from which TCR beta CDR3 regions were amplified. RT-PCR in the first round (using the HTBI primer set) targeted the TCR CDR3. TCRdb processed the multiplex PCR reads anew with MiXCR; each CDR3 protein has one entry. The repertoire holds around 700,000 distinct CDR3 sequences, with around a third as singletons. These data belong to a study of T cells in Graves' hyperthyroidism and ophthalmopathy. Study information: Any treatment followed the collection of peripheral blood at initial diagnosis. Study-wide findings and caveats: Using 13 V-J features, a model discriminated ophthalmopathy from stable hyperthyroidism.

The material sequenced was blood. The sequence was obtained from a woman between 35 and 50 years old with Graves' hyperthyroidism.

The CDR3 nucleotides read TGTGCCTTGGGTCTGCGGGGTAACACCGGGGAGCTGTTTTTT. It codes for CALGLRGNTGELFF. The chain joins TRBV12-3 or TRBV12-4 to TRBJ2-2; a weak D match, TRBD2 (6 bases). Deletions cut 11 bases from V and 2 bases from J, with 15 bases between. This CDR3 has 14 residues.